These T cell receptor beta chains were read from a single sample in a study of cytomegalovirus exposure and HLA in healthy donors. The protocol was immunoSEQ multiplex PCR, while the TCRdb copy is restricted to in-frame clones and leaves out a portion. The sample lists 90,000 to 120,000 clones, approximately 80% seen once, with 4.2% in the top ten. The sequenced sample was PBMCs. The receptor set was obtained from a male donor in good health and CMV-seronegative. CDR3s include the opening cysteine and the closing phenylalanine or tryptophan. D genes are given only for firm matches. The size field is filled for only some rows; it gives once, few, many or a size class.

V: TRBV30; size: -; D: TRBD2; J: TRBJ2-5; DNA: TGTGCCTGGAGTGCCTCCCTTACTAGCGGGAGTCATTACTTC; CDR3: CAWSASLTSGSHYF
V: TRBV4-1; size: -; D: -; J: TRBJ1-2; DNA: TGCGCCAGCAGCCAGTCGGCAGGGAGGAACTATGGCTACACCTTC; CDR3: CASSQSAGRNYGYTF
V: TRBV6-6; size: -; D: -; J: TRBJ2-1; DNA: TGTGCCAGCAGTTACGTGGGTAGCAGGGTCAATGAGCAGTTCTTC; CDR3: CASSYVGSRVNEQFF
V: TRBV4-1; size: -; D: TRBD2; J: TRBJ2-1; DNA: TGCGCCAGCAGCCAAGATCTGAGAGGGAGGGCCTATCGCAATGAGCAGTTCTTC; CDR3: CASSQDLRGRAYRNEQFF
V: TRBV28; size: once; D: -; J: TRBJ2-1; DNA: TGTGCCAGCATGTCACCTACCGCGAATGAGCAGTTCTTC; CDR3: CASMSPTANEQFF
V: TRBV4-1; size: few; D: -; J: TRBJ2-7; DNA: TGCGCCAGCAGCCAAGTACAGGCCAACTCCTACGAGCAGTACTTC; CDR3: CASSQVQANSYEQYF
V: TRBV4-1; size: -; D: TRBD2; J: TRBJ2-4; DNA: TGCGCCAGCAGCCATGTTAGCGGGAGGGCCGTTGGAAACATTCAGTACTTC; CDR3: CASSHVSGRAVGNIQYF
V: TRBV5-4; size: -; D: TRBD2; J: TRBJ2-3; DNA: TGTGCCAGCAGCCCAGCCCTACTAGCGGGGGGATTTAGCACAGATACGCAGTATTTT; CDR3: CASSPALLAGGFSTDTQYF
V: TRBV18; size: few; D: -; J: TRBJ1-1; DNA: TGTGCCAGCTCCGTATTAGCCAACGCTGAAGCTTTCTTT; CDR3: CASSVLANAEAFF
V: TRBV5-4; size: -; D: -; J: TRBJ1-1; DNA: TGTGCCAGCAGCTGGGACATCAGTGTGAACACTGAAGCTTTCTTT; CDR3: CASSWDISVNTEAFF
V: TRBV4-1; size: -; D: TRBD1; J: TRBJ2-7; DNA: TGCGCCAGCAGCCAAGATTGGAGACAGGGGGCCTACGAGCAGTACTTC; CDR3: CASSQDWRQGAYEQYF
V: TRBV2; size: -; D: TRBD2; J: TRBJ2-7; DNA: TGTGCCAGCAGTCGACTAGCGGGAGGCACCTACGAGCAGTACTTC; CDR3: CASSRLAGGTYEQYF
V: TRBV4-2; size: -; D: -; J: TRBJ1-1; DNA: TGTGCCAGCAGCCCCGGATCAGATGTGGGCGCTTTCTTT; CDR3: CASSPGSDVGAFF
V: TRBV10-2; size: -; D: -; J: TRBJ2-7; DNA: TGCGCCAGCAGAGCACCCGGGAACCACTACGAGCAGTACTTC; CDR3: CASRAPGNHYEQYF
V: TRBV7-2; size: few; D: TRBD2; J: TRBJ2-3; DNA: TGTGCCAGCAGCTTAGACGGTCGGACTAGCGGGAGGGCGTCAGATACGCAGTATTTT; CDR3: CASSLDGRTSGRASDTQYF